Each of the 24 T cell receptor beta chains below was sequenced from the same sample in a study of shared clonotypes between healthy human individuals. Assay used: immunoSEQ multiplex PCR; TCRdb lists only in-frame clones, some missing. The table shows roughly 2.2 million clones, with 85% to 95% occurring only once. Sample: naive CD4+ T cells from PBMCs. Subset reported: CD45RA+ positively selected. Receptors were obtained from a man aged 18 to 29 in good health. Some clones in this sample may be carry-over from other donors' samples.

The rearrangement uses TRBV25-1 and TRBJ2-7; TRBD2 might be the D (7 bases). The CDR3 is made up of 16 amino acids. CDR1 is MGHDK and CDR2 is SYGVNS in the germline V gene. V lost 9 bases and J lost 3, with 24 bases in between. CDR3 sequence (DNA): TGTGCCAGGACTCTCTTCGGGGGGCACCGTCTCTACGAGCAGTACTTC. Encoded protein: CARTLFGGHRLYEQYF.

V usage is TRBV7-8 and J usage is TRBJ2-1; tentatively, D is TRBD2 (6 bases). The CDR3 sequence is 14 residues long. From germline, CDR1 is SGHVS and CDR2 FQNEAQ. V was trimmed by 1 base and J by 8 bases, leaving 12 bases between them. CDR3 nucleotides: TGTGCCAGCAGCTTAGGTGGAGGGAGGCATGAGCAGTTCTTC. Amino acids: CASSLGGGRHEQFF.

This clone was recorded only once. The CDR3 DNA reads TGTGCCAGCAGTGTAACAAACAGGGACCCCTACGAGCAGTACTTC. Translated, it gives CASSVTNRDPYEQYF. The chain is built from TRBV6-1 and TRBJ2-7; D might be TRBD1 (6 bases). In germline, CDR1 is MNHNS, CDR2 SASEGT. The CDR3 spans 15 residues. Trimming took 4 bases from V and 2 from J, leaving 15 bases between them.

The chain couples TRBV29-1 to TRBJ1-2; TRBD1 aligns across 7 bases. With V trimmed by 4 bases and J by 8 bases, 10 bases remained unmatched. Germline V CDR1 and CDR2: SQVTM, ANQGSEA. This CDR3 is built from 13 residues. CDR3 DNA sequence: TGCAGCGTTGTGGAGGGGGCGGCGGGAGGCTACACCTTC. This gives the protein CSVVEGAAGGYTF.

A note on this clone: This sample also contains other DNA sequences that code for the same CDR3. The chain has TRBV9 and TRBJ2-1; a possible D gene is TRBD2 (7 bases). CDR1 and CDR2 from the germline V gene are SGDLS and YYNGEE. V was shortened by 3 bases and J by 4 bases, with 14 bases between the two germline ends. CDR3 length: 15 amino acids. The CDR3 loop is CASSAEGDYYNEQFF. The DNA of the CDR3 is TGTGCCAGCAGCGCAGAGGGGGACTATTACAATGAGCAGTTCTTC. The full variable domain, completed using reference TRBV9 and TRBJ2-1, is DSGVTQTPKHLITATGQRVTLRCSPRSGDLSVYWYQQSLDQGLQFLIQYYNGEERAKGNILERFSAQQFPDLHSELNLSSLELGDSALYFCASSAEGDYYNEQFFGPGTRLTVL.

This rearrangement joins TRBV2 to TRBJ1-1; TRBD1 might be the D (6 bases). V was shortened by 4 bases and J by 6 bases, with 18 bases between the two germline ends. Per germline, CDR1 SNHLY and CDR2 FYNNEI. The CDR3 runs 15 residues. The CDR3 spells CASSVRGRGVSEAFF. The CDR3 region has the DNA TGTGCCAGCAGTGTCAGGGGCAGGGGCGTCTCTGAAGCTTTCTTT.

The CDR3 is CASSLTPGLREQYF. CDR3 nucleotides: TGTGCCAGCAGCTTAACGCCAGGTTTGAGAGAGCAGTACTTC. The chain joins TRBV7-3 to TRBJ2-7; the D is unclear. The CDR3 extends over 14 amino acids. CDR1 is SGHTA and CDR2 is FQGTGA in the germline V gene. Trimming pared 0 bases from V and 7 bases from J, leaving 13 bases between.

On this clone itself: The sample contains more than one DNA sequence encoding this CDR3. This sequence joins TRBV6-1 and TRBJ2-7; D unresolved. Germline CDR1 is MNHNS and CDR2 is SASEGT. The CDR3 runs to 12 residues. V lost 6 bases, J lost 0 bases, and 6 bases lay in between. CDR3 in amino acids: CASRRDSYEQYF. The CDR3, as DNA: TGTGCCAGCAGACGCGACTCCTACGAGCAGTACTTC.

V usage is TRBV5-1 and J usage is TRBJ1-3, with a weak D call TRBD1 (6 bases). Looked up from germline, CDR1 is SGHRS and CDR2 is YFSETQ. The CDR3 has 15 residues. With 4 bases removed from V and 2 bases from J, the gap between germline ends came to 13 bases. CDR3 DNA: TGCGCCAGCAGCCTTACAGGGAATACTGGAAACACCATATATTTT. This translates into CASSLTGNTGNTIYF.

This clone was found once. The V and J genes are TRBV5-1 and TRBJ2-1; possible D gene TRBD2, 6 bases. Trimming stripped 4 bases from V and 9 bases from J, with 17 bases between. CDR1 and CDR2 from the germline V gene are SGHRS and YFSETQ. This CDR3 comprises 14 residues. CDR3 amino acids: CASSRSAGAGEQFF. The CDR3 DNA reads TGCGCCAGCAGCCGAAGCGCAGGAGCGGGTGAGCAGTTCTTC.

This chain links TRBV25-1 with TRBJ2-7; D unclear. The CDR3 has 13 residues. The V end was cut by 3 bases, the J end by 5 bases, with 11 bases between. Germline CDR1 reads MGHDK; CDR2 reads SYGVNS. The CDR3 DNA is TGTGCCAGCAGTGATCCCCGTGGGGACGAGCAGTACTTC. Translated: CASSDPRGDEQYF.

A word on this clone: The sample holds other DNA sequences that translate to the same CDR3. V gene TRBV6-5 combines with J gene TRBJ2-7; 12 nucleotides agree with TRBD2. V lost 0 bases, J lost 0 bases, and 0 bases stayed unmatched. Germline loops: CDR1 MNHEY, CDR2 SVGAGI. The CDR3 has 16 amino acids. The CDR3 loop is CASSYSLAGGSYEQYF. CDR3 bases: TGTGCCAGCAGTTACTCACTAGCGGGGGGCTCCTACGAGCAGTACTTC.

The V call is TRBV23-1, the J call TRBJ2-7, with D unclear. TRBV23-1 is filed as an ORF, its function uncertain. V lost 2 bases to trimming and J lost 3 bases, with 2 bases between them. There are 11 residues in the CDR3. The CDR3 DNA follows: TGCGCCAGCAGTCAAAACTACGAGCAGTACTTC. It is translated as CASSQNYEQYF.

This chain links TRBV6-5 with TRBJ2-5, with a possible D match to TRBD2 (5 bases). Gene TRBJ2-7 matches the end of the DNA better, so the J call may be wrong. The CDR3 is 15 amino acids. Germline CDR1 is MNHEY and CDR2 is SVGAGI. The CDR3 here is CASSLLAGSNYEQYF. DNA of the CDR3: TGTGCCAGCAGTCTCCTAGCTGGGTCTAATTACGAGCAGTACTTC.

The V and J genes are TRBV5-4 and TRBJ1-2; no reliable D call. Trimming took off 3 bases at V and 4 bases at J, with 16 bases between the two ends. Germline V gene data show CDR1 as SGHNT and CDR2 as YYREEE (reference sequence). The CDR3 loop spans 15 amino acids. In nucleotides, the CDR3 is TGTGCCAGCAGCTCAATAAATACACTCTTCTATGGCTACACCTTC. Translated: CASSSINTLFYGYTF.

For the CDR3, the DNA is TGTGCCATCAGTGAGTCTTGGACAGGAATCATGAACACTGAAGCTTTCTTT. Protein product: CAISESWTGIMNTEAFF. The rearrangement joins TRBV10-3 to TRBJ1-1; 7 bases map to TRBD1. CDR3 length: 17 amino acids. V trimming: 0 bases; J trimming: 0 bases; junction bases outside the gene matches: 7. Germline CDR1 and CDR2: ENHRY and SYGVKD.

This chain uses TRBV7-9 with TRBJ2-1, with 9 bases lining up with TRBD2. Per germline, CDR1 SEHNR and CDR2 FQNEAQ (reference sequence). The ends lost 5 bases at V and 4 bases at J; junction bases unmatched: 6. The CDR3 sequence is 15 residues long. Written as DNA, the CDR3 is TGTGCCAGCAGCCAAGGACTAGCGAGTTACAATGAGCAGTTCTTC. The encoded protein is CASSQGLASYNEQFF.

This chain's CDR3 is CASSVPRGTDTQYF. As DNA, the CDR3 is TGTGCCAGCAGTGTGCCCAGGGGGACAGATACGCAGTATTTT. The chain couples TRBV6-1 to TRBJ2-3; 7 bases map to TRBD1. CDR1 and CDR2 (germline): MNHNS, SASEGT. The CDR3 spans 14 residues. V dropped 4 bases and J dropped 3; count of bases not matched to a gene: 4.

The genes are TRBV11-2 and TRBJ1-1; TRBD1 aligns across 8 bases. Germline trimming cut 5 bases from V and 0 bases from J; bases unmatched to any gene: 8. Germline V lookup: CDR1 SGHAT, CDR2 FQNNGV. The CDR3 contains 16 residues. The CDR3 sequence is CASSLWTGPMNTEAFF. Here the CDR3 DNA reads TGTGCCAGCAGCCTGTGGACAGGGCCTATGAACACTGAAGCTTTCTTT.

The rearrangement links TRBV11-3 to TRBJ2-1; 7 nucleotides match TRBD1. V lost 5 bases and J lost 6; bases outside the gene matches: 4. Germline loops: CDR1 SGHNT, CDR2 YENEEA. The CDR3 runs to 13 residues. As DNA, the CDR3 is TGTGCCAGCAGCCACAGGGGATCCAATGAGCAGTTCTTC. It translates to CASSHRGSNEQFF.

V usage is TRBV7-2 and J usage is TRBJ2-7, with 13 bases fitting TRBD2. The CDR3 length is 17 residues. Germline V gene sequence: CDR1 SGHTA, CDR2 FQGNSA. The ends lost 5 bases at V and 7 bases at J; junction bases unmatched: 14. In DNA, the CDR3 is TGTGCCAGCAGCCCCCGACTAGCGGGAGGAGGTAGGAGGGAGCAGTACTTC. Translated, it gives CASSPRLAGGGRREQYF. The variable domain in full, with the rest retrieved from reference TRBV7-2 and TRBJ2-7, is GAGVSQSPSNKVTEKGKDVELRCDPISGHTALYWYRQSLGQGLEFLIYFQGNSAPDKSGLPSDRFSAERTGGSVSTLTIQRTQQEDSAVYLCASSPRLAGGGRREQYFGPGTRLTVT.

The chain is built from TRBV5-1 and TRBJ1-3, with TRBD1 matching over 7 bases. V dropped 4 bases and J dropped 0; count of bases not matched to a gene: 7. Germline CDR1 reads SGHRS; CDR2 reads YFSETQ. The CDR3 spans 16 residues. This chain's CDR3 is CASSATTGSSGNTIYF. The CDR3 coding sequence is TGCGCCAGCAGCGCAACGACAGGGTCCTCTGGAAACACCATATATTTT.

A word on this clone: The same CDR3 can be traced to other DNA sequences in this sample. The chain uses TRBV7-9 and TRBJ1-1; weak D call: TRBD1 (5 bases). The CDR3 sequence is 14 residues long. With 5 bases removed from V and 4 bases from J, the gap between germline ends came to 14 bases. Germline values: CDR1 SEHNR, CDR2 FQNEAQ (reference sequence). CDR3 protein: CASSPRGGSTEAFF. The DNA for the CDR3 is TGTGCCAGCAGCCCACGGGGGGGTTCCACTGAAGCTTTCTTT.

This rearrangement joins TRBV9 to TRBJ2-1, with TRBD2 identical over 7 bases. CDR3 length: 16 residues. The V segment lost 0 bases and the J segment 4 bases; nucleotides outside the gene matches: 7. Germline values: CDR1 SGDLS, CDR2 YYNGEE. The DNA of the CDR3 is TGTGCCAGCAGCGTAGGGGAGGCTAGCGGATACAATGAGCAGTTCTTC. Amino acids: CASSVGEASGYNEQFF. Supplemented by reference TRBV9 and TRBJ2-1, the full variable domain reads DSGVTQTPKHLITATGQRVTLRCSPRSGDLSVYWYQQSLDQGLQFLIQYYNGEERAKGNILERFSAQQFPDLHSELNLSSLELGDSALYFCASSVGEASGYNEQFFGPGTRLTVL.